This T cell receptor beta chain was profiled in a study of CD8 T cells in Susac syndrome. Sequencing targeted TCR beta in T cells from blood (CD8+ and CD4+). The RNA, about 0.45 to 1 ug, was put through reverse transcription using random hexamers. Multiplex PCR with immunoSEQ amplified the TCR beta CDR3 across 54 Vbeta and 13 Jbeta. TCRdb re-called the immunoSEQ multiplex PCR reads through MiXCR, storing one row per CDR3 protein. This table holds a few hundred thousand distinct CDR3 sequences, nearly 97% found once. The CDR3 contains 12 residues. The V and J ends lost 6 bases and 6 bases, in that order; junction bases with no gene match: 6. From germline, CDR1 is DFQATT and CDR2 SNEGSKA (reference sequence).

Sequenced: CD4+ T cells from PBMCs. The chain is built from TRBV20-1 and TRBJ2-7; 9 nucleotides align to TRBD1. The receptor was isolated from a human donor with multiple sclerosis. This chain's CDR3 is CSAPRQGGEQYF. DNA of the CDR3: TGCAGTGCCCCTCGACAGGGGGGCGAGCAGTACTTC.